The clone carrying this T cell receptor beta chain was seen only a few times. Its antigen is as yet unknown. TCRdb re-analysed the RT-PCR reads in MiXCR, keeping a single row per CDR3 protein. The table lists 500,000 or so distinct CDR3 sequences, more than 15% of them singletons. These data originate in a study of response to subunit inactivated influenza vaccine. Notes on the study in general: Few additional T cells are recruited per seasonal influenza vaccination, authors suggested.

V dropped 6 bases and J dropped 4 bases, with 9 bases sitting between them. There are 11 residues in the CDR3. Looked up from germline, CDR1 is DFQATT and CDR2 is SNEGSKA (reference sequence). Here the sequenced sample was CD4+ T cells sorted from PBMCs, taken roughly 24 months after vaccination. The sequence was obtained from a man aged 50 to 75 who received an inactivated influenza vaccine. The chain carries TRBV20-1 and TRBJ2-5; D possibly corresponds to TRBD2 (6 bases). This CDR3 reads CSAGTLETQYF. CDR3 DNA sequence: TGCAGTGCCGGGACTCTAGAGACCCAGTACTTC.